The 32 T cell receptor beta chains presented below share a single source sample, sequenced in a study of T cells in Graves' hyperthyroidism and ophthalmopathy (dated by TCRdb to about 2019). Libraries were constructed by multiplex PCR. The sequencer was an Illumina HiSeq 2000. The TCR beta CDR3 regions were amplified from RNA transcripts. For the first round of RT-PCR on the TCR CDR3, the HTBI primer set was used together with the Qiagen OneStep RT-PCR kit. Starting from the raw public reads, TCRdb applied fastp trimming at Q25, assembled clones with MiXCR and retained in-frame beta chains. Rows with one shared CDR3 protein collapse into an entry with the most common genes and DNA. The table for this sample lists around 350,000 distinct CDR3 sequences; roughly 25% of them were counted only once. The ten largest clones represent over 70% of the sample. The sequencing input was blood. The receptor source for this set is a man in his fifties or sixties with Graves' hyperthyroidism.

The chain's CDR3 is CASSYRGVIGYTF. In DNA form, the CDR3 reads TGTGCCAGCAGTTACCGGGGCGTGATTGGCTACACCTTC. The chain carries TRBV28 and TRBJ1-2; TRBD1 is a possible D gene (5 bases). V was clipped by 4 bases and J by 7 bases, with 13 bases between them. The CDR3 covers 13 residues. The V gene's germline CDR1 is MDHEN and CDR2 SYDVKM.

This clonotype was counted between two and nine times. The CDR3, as DNA: TGTGCCAGCCATACTATCGAAGGGCCGGACAATGAGCAGTTCTTC. The encoded protein is CASHTIEGPDNEQFF. This chain connects TRBV2 to TRBJ2-1; D is uncertain. Germline CDR1 reads SNHLY; CDR2 reads FYNNEI. Trimming shortened V by 8 bases and J by 5 bases, and 19 bases separated the two germline ends. CDR3 size: 15 residues.

This clonotype was detected a few times. V is TRBV7-3 and J is TRBJ2-1, with a weak D call TRBD2 (6 bases). The germline CDR1 and CDR2 sequences are SGHTA and FQGTGA. V shed 1 base and J shed 0 bases, with 16 bases lying between them. The CDR3 is 18 residues long. The CDR3 loop reads CASSLIGVSGTSYNEQFF. DNA for the CDR3: TGTGCCAGCAGCTTAATCGGGGTTAGCGGTACCTCCTACAATGAGCAGTTCTTC.

In this sample, this clonotype turned up many times. J is TRBJ2-1 and V is TRBV28; D gene unclear. CDR3 length: 12 amino acids. The ends were cut back, 7 bases at V and 8 bases at J, with 12 bases in the middle. The germline gives CDR1 MDHEN, CDR2 SYDVKM. The CDR3 DNA reads TGTGCCAGCAAAAGCGCCAACGATGAGCAGTTCTTC. Protein: CASKSANDEQFF.

The V call is TRBV12-3 or TRBV12-4, the J call TRBJ2-3, with 10 nucleotides matching TRBD2. Germline trimming cut 6 bases from V and 4 bases from J; bases unmatched to any gene: 7. This CDR3 region has 15 residues. The CDR3 reads CASSSTSGTSDTQYF. CDR3 coding DNA: TGTGCCAGCAGCTCCACTAGCGGGACATCAGATACGCAGTATTTT.

This clonotype was seen many times. The rearrangement links TRBV2 to TRBJ1-2, with a possible D match to TRBD1 (5 bases). V lost 6 bases to trimming and J lost 6 bases, with 17 bases between them. CDR1 SNHLY and CDR2 FYNNEI come from the germline V gene. CDR3 length equals 14 residues. CDR3 in amino acids: CASSATWDEDGYTF. DNA of the CDR3: TGTGCCAGCAGCGCCACCTGGGACGAGGATGGCTACACCTTC.

This chain joins TRBV3-1 and TRBJ2-2, with D hard to call. Per the germline V gene, CDR1 is LGHDT and CDR2 is YNNKEL (reference sequence). CDR3 length: 13 amino acids. Trimming pared 1 base from V and 6 bases from J, leaving 6 bases between. The CDR3 DNA is TGTGCCAGCAGCCAAGTGGGATCCGGGGAGCTGTTTTTT. This encodes CASSQVGSGELFF.

The rearrangement links TRBV6-1 to TRBJ2-5; 12 bases are shared with TRBD2. The CDR3 has 11 residues. Trimming at V came to 9 bases and at J to 11 bases, leaving 4 bases not matched to a gene. Germline V gives CDR1 MNHNS, CDR2 SASEGT. The CDR3, as DNA: TGTGCCAGTGGACTAGCGGGGCATCAGTACTTC. Translated, it gives CASGLAGHQYF.

This clonotype appeared a few times. The rearrangement uses TRBV6-1 and TRBJ1-6; D perhaps matches TRBD1 (6 bases). From germline, CDR1 is MNHNS and CDR2 SASEGT. This CDR3 has 17 residues. The V gene lost 5 bases and the J gene lost 4 bases, with 18 bases spanning the gap. The CDR3 here is CASSYEEGGLYNSPLHF. The CDR3 DNA follows: TGTGCCAGCAGTTATGAGGAAGGGGGGTTGTATAATTCACCCCTCCACTTT.

This clonotype was seen repeatedly, ten times or more. The chain has TRBV7-6 and TRBJ2-7; no firm D call. Germline V CDR1 and CDR2: SGHVS, FNYEAQ. V was shortened by 6 bases and J by 3 bases, with 9 bases between the two germline ends. The CDR3 is made up of 12 amino acids. CDR3 protein: CASSPLSYEQYF. CDR3 bases: TGTGCCAGCAGTCCTTTAAGCTACGAGCAGTACTTC. Using reference TRBV7-6 and TRBJ2-7 for the parts outside the CDR3, the full variable domain is GAGVSQSPRYKVTKRGQDVALRCDPISGHVSLYWYRQALGQGPEFLTYFNYEAQQDKSGLPNDRFSAERPEGSISTLTIQRTEQRDSAMYRCASSPLSYEQYFGPGTRLTVT.

The table lists this clonotype with a count of one. Sequence at one end of the junction differs from germline and may be a read error. The J gene is TRBJ2-7, the V gene TRBV25-1, with 7 positions matching TRBD1. CDR1 is MGHDK and CDR2 is SYGVNS in the germline V gene. The CDR3 sequence is 13 residues long. The CDR3 loop is CASSVTRDSEQCF. As DNA, the CDR3 is TGTGCCAGCAGTGTAACGAGGGACAGCGAGCAGTGCTTC.

This chain connects TRBV29-1 to TRBJ2-7, with no clear D. The germline gives CDR1 SQVTM, CDR2 ANQGSEA. V was clipped by 4 bases and J by 2 bases, with 9 bases between them. This CDR3 is 12 amino acids long. CDR3: CSVGENTYEQYF. The CDR3 nucleotides are TGCAGCGTTGGAGAAAACACCTACGAGCAGTACTTC.

This clonotype was observed a few times. The chain uses TRBV5-1 and TRBJ2-2, with D perhaps TRBD2 (6 bases). V was cut by 4 bases and J by 3 bases, with 7 bases left in between. This CDR3 comprises 13 residues. The V gene's germline CDR1 is SGHRS and CDR2 YFSETQ. CDR3 coding DNA: TGCGCCAGCAGCCGGGAGCACACCGGGGAGCTGTTTTTT. Its translation is CASSREHTGELFF.

This clonotype occurred many times. The chain combines TRBV12-3 or TRBV12-4 with TRBJ1-1; D may be TRBD1 (6 bases). This CDR3 has 14 residues. V lost 6 bases and J 1 base, leaving 12 bases between the germline ends. In DNA form, the CDR3 reads TGTGCCAGCAGGCCCCGGACAGAGAACACTGAAGCTTTCTTT. It yields the protein CASRPRTENTEAFF.

For this clonotype: A read error may explain this, as a much larger clone is one base away. The V gene is TRBV11-3, the J gene TRBJ2-1; TRBD2 is a possible D gene (6 bases). The CDR3 extends over 15 amino acids. Germline loops: CDR1 SGHNT, CDR2 YENEEA. Here the CDR3 reads CASSSSGSPYNEQLF. The CDR3 DNA reads as TGTGCCAGCAGCTCCAGCGGGTCCCCGTACAATGAGCAGCTCTTC.

In this sample, this clonotype turned up many times. This chain uses TRBV3-1 with TRBJ2-3; 7 bases fit TRBD2. This CDR3 has 12 amino acids. Germline assignment: CDR1 LGHDT and CDR2 YNNKEL (reference sequence). The V segment lost 7 bases and the J segment 3 bases; nucleotides outside the gene matches: 1. CDR3 amino acids: CASKAGTDTQYF. The DNA of the CDR3 is TGTGCCAGCAAAGCGGGAACAGATACGCAGTATTTT.

The V call is TRBV9, the J call TRBJ2-7, with 11 nucleotides matching TRBD2. Germline CDR1 and CDR2: SGDLS and YYNGEE. Germline trimming cut 0 bases from V and 2 bases from J; bases unmatched to any gene: 10. This CDR3 is built from 18 residues. The CDR3 spells CASSVGLSGRVGTYEQYF. In DNA, the CDR3 is TGTGCCAGCAGCGTAGGGCTTAGCGGGAGGGTTGGAACCTACGAGCAGTACTTC.

This clonotype came up a few times. The chain combines TRBV6-1 with TRBJ2-3, with a possible D match to TRBD1 (5 bases). From germline, CDR1 is MNHNS and CDR2 SASEGT. CDR3 length: 13 amino acids. Trimming cost V 8 bases and J 4 bases, with 13 bases left between them. CDR3 in DNA: TGTGCCAGCCTCAGGGATGGGGCAGATACGCAGTATTTT. Translation gives CASLRDGADTQYF.

The V gene is TRBV3-1, the J gene TRBJ1-2; 7 bases map to TRBD1. The germline V gene has CDR1 LGHDT and CDR2 YNNKEL (reference sequence). V was clipped by 1 base and J by 10 bases; unmatched bases: 9. The CDR3 spans 14 residues. The chain's CDR3 is CASSQVQGGYFYTF. CDR3 bases: TGTGCCAGCAGCCAAGTCCAGGGGGGTTATTTCTACACCTTC.

J is TRBJ2-5 and V is TRBV5-1; D tentatively fits TRBD1 or TRBD2 (5 bases each). Germline CDR1 reads SGHRS; CDR2 reads YFSETQ. The CDR3 consists of 15 residues. Trimming removed 2 bases at V and 2 bases at J, with 13 bases between. The CDR3 is CASSFSGTYQETQYF. The CDR3 DNA sequence: TGCGCCAGCAGCTTTTCCGGGACGTATCAAGAGACCCAGTACTTC. The full variable domain, its missing parts supplied by reference TRBV5-1 and TRBJ2-5, is KAGVTQTPRYLIKTRGQQVTLSCSPISGHRSVSWYQQTPGQGLQFLFEYFSETQRNKGNFPGRFSGRQFSNSRSEMNVSTLELGDSALYLCASSFSGTYQETQYFGPGTRLLVL.

This clonotype turned up a few times. The rearrangement uses TRBV28 and TRBJ2-2; D gene uncertain. There are 11 residues in the CDR3. Germline values: CDR1 MDHEN, CDR2 SYDVKM. Trimming took 5 bases from V and 5 from J, leaving 3 bases between them. The CDR3 reads CASSETGELFF. In DNA, the CDR3 is TGTGCCAGCAGTGAGACCGGGGAGCTGTTTTTT.

This clonotype has only a few counts. This chain joins TRBV11-2 and TRBJ2-7, with 10 bases aligning to TRBD2. Looked up from germline, CDR1 is SGHAT and CDR2 is FQNNGV. The CDR3 has 16 residues. With 4 bases clipped from V and 7 bases from J, the junction kept 13 bases outside the gene matches. The CDR3 region is CASSYGAGTSVREQYF. The CDR3 DNA sequence: TGTGCCAGCAGCTACGGGGCCGGGACTAGCGTTCGGGAGCAGTACTTC.

In its sample, this clonotype was seen many times. This chain uses TRBV5-1 with TRBJ2-5, with no clear D. CDR3 length equals 12 residues. The ends were cut back, 2 bases at V and 5 bases at J, with 7 bases in the middle. Germline CDR1 SGHRS, CDR2 YFSETQ. Written as DNA, the CDR3 is TGCGCCAGCAGCTTTGGAATGGAGACCCAGTACTTC. It translates to CASSFGMETQYF.

The sample holds many counts of this clonotype. The J gene is TRBJ2-1, the V gene TRBV2; TRBD1 or TRBD2 may be the D gene (7 bases each). This CDR3 is built from 15 residues. V gave up 5 bases and J gave up 8 bases, with 19 bases separating them. CDR1 is SNHLY and CDR2 is FYNNEI in the germline V gene. The CDR3 region is CASSIPSGTVYEQFF. The CDR3 DNA sequence: TGTGCCAGCAGTATACCAAGCGGGACAGTCTATGAGCAGTTCTTC. The whole variable domain, filled in from reference TRBV2 and TRBJ2-1, reads EPEVTQTPSHQVTQMGQEVILRCVPISNHLYFYWYRQILGQKVEFLVSFYNNEISEKSEIFDDQFSVERPDGSNFTLKIRSTKLEDSAMYFCASSIPSGTVYEQFFGPGTRLTVL.

This clonotype was recorded at least ten times. V gene TRBV5-1 combines with J gene TRBJ2-5, with D tentatively TRBD1 (6 bases). The CDR3 runs to 15 residues. V was cut by 3 bases and J by 0 bases, with 12 bases left in between. Germline V CDR1 and CDR2: SGHRS, YFSETQ. CDR3 in DNA: TGCGCCAGCAGCTACGGACAGCCCAACCAAGAGACCCAGTACTTC. It encodes CASSYGQPNQETQYF.

This CDR3 reads CASSPREAAYEQYF. The CDR3 nucleotides read TGTGCCAGCTCCCCGCGGGAGGCGGCCTACGAGCAGTACTTC. The chain couples TRBV18 to TRBJ2-7; 8 nucleotides match TRBD2. V was clipped by 6 bases and J by 2 bases; unmatched bases: 6. This CDR3 contains 14 residues. Germline V gives CDR1 KGHSH, CDR2 LQKENI.

This clonotype was recorded many times. The gene calls are TRBV28 and TRBJ1-1, with D possibly being TRBD1 (5 bases). The CDR3 covers 14 residues. CDR1 and CDR2 (germline): MDHEN, SYDVKM. The V end lost 5 bases, the J end lost 1 base, and 11 bases lay between the germline ends. The CDR3 DNA reads as TGTGCCAGCAGTCACGGGACCCAGAACACTGAAGCTTTCTTT. Its protein is CASSHGTQNTEAFF. Supplemented by reference TRBV28 and TRBJ1-1, the full variable domain reads DVKVTQSSRYLVKRTGEKVFLECVQDMDHENMFWYRQDPGLGLRLIYFSYDVKMKEKGDIPEGYSVSREKKERFSLILESASTNQTSMYLCASSHGTQNTEAFFGQGTRLTVV.

This clonotype has a handful of counts. The chain carries TRBV27 and TRBJ1-5, with a weak D call TRBD1 (5 bases). CDR1 and CDR2 from the germline V gene are MNHEY and SMNVEV (reference sequence). The CDR3 has 14 residues. The V end was cut by 1 base, the J end by 6 bases, with 10 bases between. The CDR3 protein is CASSLYAGSQPQHF. Written as DNA, the CDR3 is TGTGCCAGCAGTTTATACGCAGGGTCTCAGCCCCAGCATTTT.

J is TRBJ1-5 and V is TRBV18, with a tentative D call TRBD1 (6 bases). Germline CDR1 KGHSH, CDR2 LQKENI. The CDR3 extends over 15 amino acids. Trimming stripped 1 base from V and 5 bases from J, with 12 bases between. CDR3 sequence: CASSPHRGRDQPQHF. The CDR3 region has the DNA TGTGCCAGCTCACCACACCGGGGGCGCGATCAGCCCCAGCATTTT.

This clonotype has just a few counts. This chain joins TRBV7-8 and TRBJ2-5, with 7 bases aligning to TRBD2. V dropped 5 bases and J dropped 5; count of bases not matched to a gene: 14. The CDR3 has 16 amino acids. Germline CDR1 reads SGHVS; CDR2 reads FQNEAQ. The CDR3: CASSPRSAGVGETQYF. Here the CDR3 DNA reads TGTGCCAGCAGCCCCCGGAGCGCGGGAGTAGGGGAGACCCAGTACTTC.

This clonotype was observed many times. The chain is built from TRBV3-1 and TRBJ2-7; 7 bases are a match to TRBD2. The CDR3 contains 14 residues. The ends lost 2 bases at V and 3 bases at J; junction bases unmatched: 4. Germline CDR1 and CDR2: LGHDT and YNNKEL (reference sequence). This chain's CDR3 is CASSQWGRDYEQYF. The CDR3 DNA follows: TGTGCCAGCAGCCAATGGGGGAGGGACTACGAGCAGTACTTC.

In its sample, this clonotype was seen a few times. For the CDR3, the DNA is TGTGCCAGCAGCCCTACAGGGTTCGGTACCGGGGAGCTGTTTTTT. Translated: CASSPTGFGTGELFF. The V call is TRBV5-8, the J call TRBJ2-2, with a weak D call TRBD1 (6 bases). Trimming took off 4 bases at V and 5 bases at J, with 15 bases between the two ends. The CDR3 sequence is 15 residues long. Germline CDR1 and CDR2: SGHTS and YDEGEE.